The 25 T cell receptor beta chains reported below all come from one sample, sequenced in a study of blood T cell repertoires in COVID-19. The repertoire was sequenced with immunoSEQ multiplex PCR; TCRdb's copy has only in-frame clones and lacks some. This repertoire shows nearly 200,000 clones, around 89% found once; its top ten account for around 8.9%. What was sequenced was PBMCs or T cells enriched from blood (not recorded which). Source of these receptors: a woman aged 18-35 years who had recovered from COVID-19.

This clone was recorded once. The V gene is TRBV25-1, the J gene TRBJ2-3, with D perhaps TRBD2 (6 bases). Trimming stripped 2 bases from V and 4 bases from J, with 22 bases between. There are 18 residues in the CDR3. Germline V gene lookup returns CDR1 MGHDK and CDR2 SYGVNS. CDR3 sequence: CASSEGRLVGGMADTQYF. The CDR3 bases are TGTGCCAGCAGTGAAGGGAGGCTGGTCGGAGGTATGGCAGATACGCAGTATTTT. The complete variable domain, with remaining parts taken from reference TRBV25-1 and TRBJ2-3, reads EADIYQTPRYLVIGTGKKITLECSQTMGHDKMYWYQQDPGMELHLIHYSYGVNSTEKGDLSSESTVSRIRTEHFPLTLESARPSHTSQYLCASSEGRLVGGMADTQYFGPGTRLTVL.

The rearrangement joins TRBV13 to TRBJ1-1; D uncertain. V shed 5 bases and J shed 4 bases, with 14 bases lying between them. Germline values: CDR1 PRHDT, CDR2 FYEKMQ (reference sequence). The CDR3 contains 14 residues. CDR3 region: CASSSIDTSTEAFF. The DNA of the CDR3 is TGTGCCAGCAGCAGCATCGACACTAGCACTGAAGCTTTCTTT.

The chain joins TRBV29-1 to TRBJ2-7; tentative D call: TRBD1 (6 bases). Germline-derived CDR1 and CDR2 are SQVTM and ANQGSEA. V lost 4 bases, J lost 4 bases, and 20 bases lay in between. This CDR3 spans 15 amino acids. The CDR3 coding sequence is TGCAGCGTTGTGCCAGGGGCAGGTATGGGGTACGAGCAGTACTTC. Translation: CSVVPGAGMGYEQYF.

The rearrangement links TRBV9 to TRBJ1-3; D is ambiguous. In germline, CDR1 is SGDLS, CDR2 YYNGEE. The length of the CDR3 is 15 residues. The V end lost 4 bases, the J end lost 2 bases, and 13 bases lay between the germline ends. The CDR3 reads CASSPDQGAGNTIYF. As DNA, the CDR3 is TGTGCCAGCAGCCCCGACCAAGGAGCTGGAAACACCATATATTTT.

V is TRBV29-1 and J is TRBJ1-1; D may be TRBD1 (5 bases). CDR1 SQVTM and CDR2 ANQGSEA come from the germline V gene. The CDR3 consists of 12 residues. Trimming stripped 5 bases from V and 1 base from J, with 8 bases between. The CDR3 coding sequence is TGCAGCGTTTATGGACAGAACACTGAAGCTTTCTTT. This encodes CSVYGQNTEAFF.

The chain is built from TRBV5-4 and TRBJ1-3; TRBD1 might be the D (6 bases). The CDR3 consists of 14 residues. V was pared by 1 base and J by 2 bases, with 7 bases between. Germline values: CDR1 SGHNT, CDR2 YYREEE (reference sequence). In nucleotides, the CDR3 is TGTGCCAGCAGCTTGTCAGGGGCTGGAAACACCATATATTTT. This codes for CASSLSGAGNTIYF. The full variable domain, rest sourced from reference TRBV5-4 and TRBJ1-3, is ETGVTQSPTHLIKTRGQQVTLRCSSQSGHNTVSWYQQALGQGPQFIFQYYREEENGRGNFPPRFSGLQFPNYSSELNVNALELDDSALYLCASSLSGAGNTIYFGEGSWLTVV.

The sample holds a few counts of this clone. The chain is built from TRBV29-1 and TRBJ1-1; D gene ambiguous. The CDR3 loop spans 12 amino acids. The germline V gene encodes CDR1 SQVTM and CDR2 ANQGSEA. V lost 4 bases to trimming and J lost 2 bases, with 8 bases between them. The CDR3 is CSVGGSNTEAFF. CDR3 coding DNA: TGCAGCGTTGGTGGCAGTAACACTGAAGCTTTCTTT.

The CDR3 DNA follows: TGTGCCAGCAGCCAACGAGTCGGGAAGTACTTC. The encoded protein is CASSQRVGKYF. The chain employs TRBV2 and TRBJ2-7; a possible D gene is TRBD2 (5 bases). CDR3 length: 11 amino acids. V shed 6 bases and J shed 11 bases, with 14 bases lying between them. Germline CDR1 reads SNHLY; CDR2 reads FYNNEI.

The chain links TRBV5-6 to TRBJ1-1, with TRBD1 as a possible D gene (5 bases). The CDR3 spans 17 residues. CDR1 is SGHDT, CDR2 YYEEEE, per germline. V lost 5 bases and J 1 base, leaving 21 bases between the germline ends. This CDR3 is CASREGSEGLENTEAFF. The CDR3 nucleotides read TGTGCCAGCAGGGAGGGGAGTGAAGGATTAGAGAACACTGAAGCTTTCTTT.

This clone was picked up one time. The rearrangement joins TRBV6-2 or TRBV6-3 to TRBJ1-2; 10 nucleotides align to TRBD1. Unmatched junction bases numbered 12, after V lost 6 bases and J lost 5 bases. The CDR3 runs 16 residues. Germline V gene sequence: CDR1 MNHEY, CDR2 SVGEGT. This CDR3 reads CASSPRQGALSYGYTF. CDR3 sequence (DNA): TGTGCCAGCAGCCCCCGACAGGGGGCCCTCTCGTATGGCTACACCTTC.

V usage is TRBV5-1 and J usage is TRBJ2-5; 7 bases line up with TRBD1. Looked up from germline, CDR1 is SGHRS and CDR2 is YFSETQ. The CDR3 contains 15 residues. The V gene end was trimmed by 0 bases and the J gene end by 5 bases; junction bases not matched to a gene: 7. The CDR3 reads CASSLAGGEWETQYF. The CDR3, as DNA: TGCGCCAGCAGCTTGGCAGGGGGTGAGTGGGAGACCCAGTACTTC.

The chain employs TRBV2 and TRBJ1-1; D remains ambiguous. CDR1 is SNHLY, CDR2 FYNNEI, per germline. The CDR3 has 13 amino acids. V was trimmed by 7 bases and J by 1 base, leaving 10 bases between them. The CDR3 DNA is TGTGCCAGCAAGGAGGAAAGGAACACTGAAGCTTTCTTT. Residues: CASKEERNTEAFF.

The chain carries TRBV9 and TRBJ2-5, with 8 bases fitting TRBD1. This CDR3 is 16 amino acids long. J lost 5 bases, V lost 0 bases, and 9 bases had no gene match. In germline, CDR1 is SGDLS, CDR2 YYNGEE. DNA for the CDR3: TGTGCCAGCAGCGTAGGTCTGGGACAGGTTCGGGAGACCCAGTACTTC. It codes for CASSVGLGQVRETQYF.

This chain connects TRBV14 to TRBJ2-1, with 7 bases identical to TRBD2. J lost 10 bases, V lost 4 bases, and 4 bases had no gene match. The CDR3 loop spans 12 amino acids. Per germline, CDR1 SGHDN and CDR2 FVKESK. This chain's CDR3 is CASSLLTSEQFF. The DNA of the CDR3 is TGTGCCAGCAGCCTACTGACTAGCGAGCAGTTCTTC.

The genes are TRBV9 and TRBJ1-1, with D possibly TRBD1 on 6 matching bases. Germline CDR1 and CDR2: SGDLS and YYNGEE. The V and J ends lost 3 bases and 0 bases respectively, with 12 bases between them. The CDR3 is 15 residues long. The CDR3 spells CASSAQGKVNTEAFF. Written as DNA, the CDR3 is TGTGCCAGCAGCGCACAGGGTAAGGTGAACACTGAAGCTTTCTTT.

About this clone: The identical CDR3 is also encoded by other nucleotide sequences in the sample. The rearrangement joins TRBV5-1 to TRBJ2-7; D might be TRBD1 (6 bases). The V end was cut by 0 bases, the J end by 3 bases, with 7 bases between. CDR1 is SGHRS, CDR2 YFSETQ, per germline. There are 13 residues in the CDR3. This CDR3 reads CASSLGQDYEQYF. In nucleotides, the CDR3 is TGCGCCAGCAGCTTGGGACAGGACTACGAGCAGTACTTC.

This clone was detected only once. The chain joins TRBV21-1 to TRBJ2-4; TRBD2 is the table's D call, not checked against the DNA. TRBV21-1 is a pseudogene. This CDR3 comprises 16 residues. CDR3 DNA: TGTGCCAGCAGCAAAGAGCGGGACCATTGTAGAGACATTCAGTACTTC. Protein product: CASSKERDHCRDIQYF.

This clone turned up a few times. This chain joins TRBV12-3 or TRBV12-4 and TRBJ2-5; a possible D gene is TRBD1 (5 bases). Trimming took 3 bases from V and 3 from J, leaving 8 bases between them. The CDR3 runs 13 residues. The CDR3 loop reads CASSLTEKETQYF. The CDR3 region has the DNA TGTGCCAGCAGTTTGACAGAGAAAGAGACCCAGTACTTC.

The chain carries TRBV4-1 and TRBJ1-2, with a tentative D call TRBD1 (5 bases). V lost 4 bases and J 1 base, leaving 7 bases between the germline ends. The germline gives CDR1 MGHRA, CDR2 YSYEKL. This CDR3 spans 13 amino acids. The CDR3 loop reads CASSLDSNYGYTF. Written as DNA, the CDR3 is TGCGCCAGCAGCCTTGACAGTAACTATGGCTACACCTTC.

This clone has more than one count but fewer than ten. The chain has TRBV9 and TRBJ1-1; TRBD1 matches at 7 bases. In germline, CDR1 is SGDLS, CDR2 YYNGEE. This CDR3 region has 17 residues. The junction had 13 bases not matched to a gene; V was cut back by 1 base and J by 4 bases. The CDR3: CASSVWSEQGSGTEAFF. For the CDR3, the DNA is TGTGCCAGCAGCGTATGGTCTGAACAGGGGTCGGGCACTGAAGCTTTCTTT.

The gene calls are TRBV7-9 and TRBJ2-3, with 8 bases lining up with TRBD2. There are 16 residues in the CDR3. Looked up from germline, CDR1 is SEHNR and CDR2 is FQNEAQ (reference sequence). J was trimmed by 1 base and V by 5 bases; bases with no gene match: 8. The CDR3 protein is CASSRRGGLGTDTQYF. The CDR3 coding sequence is TGTGCCAGCAGCCGACGGGGGGGGCTTGGCACAGATACGCAGTATTTT.

There are a few counts of this clone. The V and J genes are TRBV6-1 and TRBJ1-2; 8 nucleotides agree with TRBD1. The CDR3 loop spans 14 amino acids. CDR1 and CDR2 from the germline V gene are MNHNS and SASEGT. The J segment lost 7 bases and the V segment lost 4 bases, leaving 8 bases of the junction unmatched. The CDR3 DNA is TGTGCCAGCAGTGTAGCCGGGACAGGTTCTGGCTACACCTTC. Protein sequence: CASSVAGTGSGYTF.

Details on this clone: Within the sample, other DNA sequences also encode this same CDR3. This sequence joins TRBV28 and TRBJ2-7, with 11 nucleotides matching TRBD1. This CDR3 has 15 amino acids. After removal of 4 bases from V and 4 bases from J, the junction contained 6 bases not matched to a gene. Germline V gene sequence: CDR1 MDHEN, CDR2 SYDVKM. The CDR3 nucleotides read TGTGCCAGCAGTTCGCTAGGACAGGGGGCGTACGAGCAGTACTTC. Its translation is CASSSLGQGAYEQYF.

The J gene is TRBJ1-3, the V gene TRBV11-2; 9 nucleotides line up with TRBD1. The CDR3 is made up of 13 amino acids. Losses at the gene ends were 5 bases for V and 8 bases for J; bases not matched to a gene: 4. Germline values: CDR1 SGHAT, CDR2 FQNNGV. The CDR3 protein is CASSAQGADTIYF. CDR3 coding DNA: TGTGCCAGCAGCGCACAGGGGGCGGACACCATATATTTT.

The chain uses TRBV27 and TRBJ1-5, with 7 bases that match TRBD1. Losses at the gene ends were 5 bases for V and 7 bases for J; bases not matched to a gene: 5. The CDR3 is 13 residues long. CDR1 is MNHEY, CDR2 SMNVEV, per germline (reference sequence). CDR3 DNA sequence: TGTGCCAGCAGTAGTGACAGGGCCCAGCCCCAGCATTTT. It encodes CASSSDRAQPQHF.